The 24 T cell receptor beta chains in this list originate from one sample, sequenced in a study of beta chain features in type 1 diabetes. Reverse transcription of all isolated RNA meant that expressed TCRB transcripts were sequenced. TCRdb keeps only in-frame clones here, not all; method: immunoSEQ multiplex PCR. Of around 280,000 clones in the sample, 15% were seen once. Their target antigens are unknown. Study-wide points: Across all four CD4+ subsets, people with type 1 diabetes showed modestly shorter TCRB CDR3s.

The material sequenced was naive CD4+ T cells from blood. The receptors here all came from a man between 18 and 35 years old with type 1 diabetes.

Written as DNA, the CDR3 is TGCGCCAGCAGCGTAGCCGGGACTGACTCCTACGAGCAGTACTTC. It yields the protein CASSVAGTDSYEQYF. This chain connects TRBV5-1 to TRBJ2-7; possibly TRBD2 for D (6 bases). V was trimmed by 4 bases and J by 0 bases, leaving 14 bases between them. This CDR3 contains 15 residues. Germline loops: CDR1 SGHRS, CDR2 YFSETQ.

A single count supports this clone. The gene calls are TRBV18 and TRBJ2-1; tentatively, D is TRBD2 (6 bases). With 7 bases removed from V and 7 bases from J, the gap between germline ends came to 17 bases. Germline V lookup: CDR1 KGHSH, CDR2 LQKENI. The CDR3 sequence is 14 residues long. CDR3 sequence reads: CASFAGPNPNEQFF. In nucleotides, the CDR3 is TGTGCCAGCTTTGCGGGACCTAACCCTAATGAGCAGTTCTTC.

This clone came up a few times. This chain connects TRBV29-1 to TRBJ2-1; TRBD2 might be the D (6 bases). The CDR3 is 15 amino acids. The V gene lost 4 bases and the J gene lost 9 bases, with 22 bases spanning the gap. Germline CDR1 is SQVTM and CDR2 is ANQGSEA. The CDR3 DNA reads TGCAGCGTTGCGGGACCTAGGAGGGCTGGTAGTGAGCAGTTCTTC. This gives the protein CSVAGPRRAGSEQFF.

This clone showed up just a few times. The genes are TRBV18 and TRBJ1-1; 7 bases are a match to TRBD1. Germline V gene lookup returns CDR1 KGHSH and CDR2 LQKENI. The CDR3 runs 16 residues. Germline trimming cut 5 bases from V and 3 bases from J; bases unmatched to any gene: 12. This chain's CDR3 is CASSSGQAAGYTEAFF. CDR3 sequence (DNA): TGTGCCAGCTCATCTGGACAGGCGGCGGGGTACACTGAAGCTTTCTTT.

This chain joins TRBV14 and TRBJ1-1; D might be TRBD1 (5 bases). This CDR3 region has 16 residues. Per the germline V gene, CDR1 is SGHDN and CDR2 is FVKESK. V was pared by 3 bases and J by 3 bases, with 17 bases between. CDR3 sequence: CASSHPPGAGDTEAFF. CDR3 nucleotides: TGTGCCAGCAGCCACCCCCCTGGGGCGGGAGACACTGAAGCTTTCTTT.

This clone was observed a few times. The chain carries TRBV7-9 and TRBJ2-3; TRBD2 matches 10 bases. CDR3 length: 15 residues. Looked up from germline, CDR1 is SEHNR and CDR2 is FQNEAQ (reference sequence). V was pared by 3 bases and J by 5 bases, with 5 bases of the junction left unmatched. CDR3 loop: CASSFSSGGLDTQYF. DNA for the CDR3: TGTGCCAGCAGCTTTTCTAGCGGGGGCTTAGATACGCAGTATTTT. Supplemented by reference TRBV7-9 and TRBJ2-3, the full variable domain reads DTGVSQNPRHKITKRGQNVTFRCDPISEHNRLYWYRQTLGQGPEFLTYFQNEAQLEKSRLLSDRFSAERPKGSFSTLEIQRTEQGDSAMYLCASSFSSGGLDTQYFGPGTRLTVL.

The chain combines TRBV9 with TRBJ2-5; TRBD1 aligns across 8 bases. The CDR3 sequence is 16 residues long. Germline CDR1 and CDR2: SGDLS and YYNGEE. With 2 bases clipped from V and 1 base from J, the junction kept 7 bases outside the gene matches. Written as DNA, the CDR3 is TGTGCCAGCAGCGTCGACAGGGGATGGGTCCAAGAGACCCAGTACTTC. It is translated as CASSVDRGWVQETQYF.

The CDR3: CASSLSQARSYEQYF. CDR3 sequence (DNA): TGTGCCAGCAGCTTATCGCAAGCGCGGTCCTACGAGCAGTACTTC. The rearrangement links TRBV5-5 to TRBJ2-7; unclear D gene. The CDR3 has 15 residues. V was cut by 2 bases and J by 1 base, with 13 bases left in between. Germline CDR1 and CDR2: SGHKS and YYEKEE (reference sequence).

The sample holds a few counts of this clone. The chain recombines TRBV15 with TRBJ2-3; the match to TRBD2 covers 9 bases. CDR3 length: 14 amino acids. Germline CDR1 LNHNV, CDR2 YYDKDF (reference sequence). J was trimmed by 11 bases and V by 3 bases; bases with no gene match: 9. CDR3: CATSRALSGGQQYF. The CDR3 nucleotides read TGTGCCACCAGCAGGGCCCTTAGCGGGGGCCAGCAGTATTTT.

The chain employs TRBV27 and TRBJ2-7, with 8 positions matching TRBD1. CDR3 length: 13 residues. Germline V CDR1 and CDR2: MNHEY, SMNVEV (reference sequence). Trimming cost V 10 bases and J 2 bases; bases outside gene matches: 7. The CDR3: CATGTGAPYEQYF. CDR3 coding DNA: TGTGCCACCGGGACAGGTGCTCCCTACGAGCAGTACTTC.

The chain uses TRBV11-2 and TRBJ2-7, with D possibly TRBD1 on 5 matching bases. V lost 3 bases and J 5 bases, leaving 17 bases between the germline ends. The CDR3 is made up of 15 amino acids. CDR1 is SGHAT and CDR2 is FQNNGV in the germline V gene. CDR3 sequence: CASSLDLAGNHEQYF. DNA of the CDR3: TGTGCCAGCAGCTTGGACCTGGCAGGGAACCACGAGCAGTACTTC.

There are a few counts of this clone. The chain combines TRBV7-9 with TRBJ2-7, with 7 bases lining up with TRBD2. J gave up 2 bases and V 1 base, and 5 bases lay outside the gene matches. This CDR3 is built from 15 residues. Per germline, CDR1 SEHNR and CDR2 FQNEAQ (reference sequence). CDR3: CASSLVPSGAYEQYF. The CDR3 DNA is TGTGCCAGCAGCTTAGTGCCCAGCGGGGCCTACGAGCAGTACTTC.

This clone was detected a few times. Other nucleotide sequences in the sample specify the same CDR3. The chain couples TRBV5-6 to TRBJ2-5, with D unclear. Deletions cut 1 base from V and 5 bases from J, with 3 bases between. Germline lookup yields CDR1 SGHDT and CDR2 YYEEEE. The CDR3 runs 11 residues. CDR3 coding DNA: TGTGCCAGCAGCTTGTCGGAGACCCAGTACTTC. Protein product: CASSLSETQYF.

This clone was seen more than once but under ten times. This sequence joins TRBV28 and TRBJ1-5; weak D call: TRBD1 (6 bases). CDR1 is MDHEN, CDR2 SYDVKM, per germline. V was shortened by 4 bases and J by 9 bases, with 13 bases between the two germline ends. CDR3 length equals 13 residues. The CDR3 nucleotides are TGTGCCAGCAGTTCTCAGGGGCAAGGGCCCCAGCATTTT. Its protein product is CASSSQGQGPQHF.

This rearrangement joins TRBV27 to TRBJ2-3; 8 positions agree with TRBD1. The germline CDR1 and CDR2 sequences are MNHEY and SMNVEV (reference sequence). V was clipped by 6 bases and J by 4 bases; unmatched bases: 9. This CDR3 has 15 residues. The CDR3 here is CASRIGQGASDTQYF. The CDR3 DNA follows: TGTGCCAGCAGGATAGGGCAGGGGGCTTCAGATACGCAGTATTTT.

This clone was counted between two and nine times. The chain combines TRBV2 with TRBJ2-5; tentatively, D is TRBD2 (5 bases). There are 15 residues in the CDR3. Trimming took 8 bases from V and 7 from J, leaving 23 bases between them. Per germline, CDR1 SNHLY and CDR2 FYNNEI. The CDR3 loop reads CASGRLASASGTQYF. Here the CDR3 DNA reads TGTGCCAGCGGTCGGCTAGCTTCCGCCTCGGGGACCCAGTACTTC.

The genes are TRBV5-6 and TRBJ2-7; TRBD2 matches at 8 bases. Trimming at V came to 1 base and at J to 3 bases, leaving 3 bases not matched to a gene. The CDR3 spans 14 residues. From germline, CDR1 is SGHDT and CDR2 YYEEEE. CDR3 protein: CASSLSGSDYEQYF. CDR3 nucleotide sequence: TGTGCCAGCAGCTTGAGCGGGAGTGACTACGAGCAGTACTTC.

This clone has only a few counts. The genes are TRBV5-1 and TRBJ2-5; 11 nucleotides line up with TRBD2. V was pared by 3 bases and J by 5 bases, with 15 bases of the junction left unmatched. The CDR3 has 18 amino acids. Germline V gene data show CDR1 as SGHRS and CDR2 as YFSETQ. CDR3 coding DNA: TGCGCCAGCAGCTCAACTACTAGCGGGGGCGCCCGGAGGGAGACCCAGTACTTC. Encoded protein: CASSSTTSGGARRETQYF. The full variable domain, rest sourced from reference TRBV5-1 and TRBJ2-5, is KAGVTQTPRYLIKTRGQQVTLSCSPISGHRSVSWYQQTPGQGLQFLFEYFSETQRNKGNFPGRFSGRQFSNSRSEMNVSTLELGDSALYLCASSSTTSGGARRETQYFGPGTRLLVL.

The chain combines TRBV30 with TRBJ2-4; possible D gene TRBD1, 5 bases. Trimming pared 4 bases from V and 3 bases from J, leaving 10 bases between. Germline-derived CDR1 and CDR2 are GTSNPN and SVGIG (reference sequence). The CDR3 covers 13 residues. Here the CDR3 DNA reads TGTGCCTGGACGGAAAGGGGCAAAAACATTCAGTACTTC. Translating it yields CAWTERGKNIQYF.

This chain connects TRBV13 to TRBJ2-7, with 7 bases matching TRBD1. This CDR3 is built from 12 residues. The germline V gene encodes CDR1 PRHDT and CDR2 FYEKMQ (reference sequence). The junction had 1 base not matched to a gene; V was cut back by 5 bases and J by 3 bases. CDR3 region: CASSRQGYEQYF. The DNA of the CDR3 is TGTGCCAGCAGCCGACAGGGCTACGAGCAGTACTTC.

This clone was counted between two and nine times. The rearrangement links TRBV30 to TRBJ1-2, with D tentatively TRBD1 (5 bases). The germline CDR1 and CDR2 sequences are GTSNPN and SVGIG (reference sequence). The CDR3 is made up of 14 amino acids. The DNA of the CDR3 is TGTGGCCTTTGGCCTTCGGGGGATAACTATGGCTACACCTTC. Protein: CGLWPSGDNYGYTF.

V usage is TRBV19 and J usage is TRBJ2-7; D is possibly TRBD2 (6 bases). The ends were cut back, 4 bases at V and 0 bases at J, with 7 bases in the middle. The CDR3 has 13 amino acids. Germline values: CDR1 LNHDA, CDR2 SQIVND (reference sequence). In DNA form, the CDR3 reads TGTGCCAGTAGTACGGGGGACTCCTACGAGCAGTACTTC. Its translation: CASSTGDSYEQYF. Full variable domain (remainder filled in from reference TRBV19 and TRBJ2-7): DGGITQSPKYLFRKEGQNVTLSCEQNLNHDAMYWYRQDPGQGLRLIYYSQIVNDFQKGDIAEGYSVSREKKESFPLTVTSAQKNPTAFYLCASSTGDSYEQYFGPGTRLTVT.

V is TRBV10-2 and J is TRBJ2-5; TRBD1 is a possible D gene (6 bases). This CDR3 spans 15 amino acids. V was trimmed by 0 bases and J by 4 bases, leaving 12 bases between them. Germline V CDR1 and CDR2: WSHSY, SAAADI. In DNA form, the CDR3 reads TGCGCCAGCAGTGAGTCGGGGCACAGGGCAGAGACCCAGTACTTC. It is translated as CASSESGHRAETQYF.

This clone was seen only a few times. This CDR3 reads CASSAGAYEQYF. For the CDR3, the DNA is TGTGCCAGCAGTGCGGGGGCCTACGAGCAGTACTTC. This sequence joins TRBV2 and TRBJ2-7; D perhaps matches TRBD2 (6 bases). Deletions cut 4 bases from V and 2 bases from J, with 6 bases between. Looked up from germline, CDR1 is SNHLY and CDR2 is FYNNEI. The CDR3 spans 12 residues.